The 30 T cell receptor beta chains presented below share a single source sample, sequenced in a study of blood T cell repertoires in COVID-19. Measured with immunoSEQ multiplex PCR; TCRdb has only the in-frame clones, and not every one. The sample includes about 130,000 clones, roughly 80% of them seen just once. Sequenced: peripheral blood. These receptors originate from a man between 60 and 75 years old with acute or convalescent COVID-19.

In its sample, this clone was seen a few times. The genes are TRBV7-3 and TRBJ2-1, with 9 bases that match TRBD2. CDR1 and CDR2 from the germline V gene are SGHTA and FQGTGA. V was pared by 5 bases and J by 7 bases, with 6 bases of the junction left unmatched. The CDR3 has 14 amino acids. The CDR3 DNA is TGTGCCAGCAGCCTTTTAGCGGGAGTTAATGAGCAGTTCTTC. This translates into CASSLLAGVNEQFF. The complete variable domain, with remaining parts taken from reference TRBV7-3 and TRBJ2-1, reads GAGVSQTPSNKVTEKGKYVELRCDPISGHTALYWYRQSLGQGPEFLIYFQGTGAADDSGLPNDRFFAVRPEGSVSTLKIQRTERGDSAVYLCASSLLAGVNEQFFGPGTRLTVL.

The rearrangement joins TRBV21-1 to TRBJ2-2; the D call of TRBD2 is as the table states it, not checked on the DNA. TRBV21-1 is termed a pseudogene. The CDR3 covers 14 residues. CDR3 region: CACPSGNNTGELFF. The CDR3 bases are TGTGCCTGCCCTAGCGGGAATAACACCGGGGAGCTGTTTTTT.

This clone has more than one count but fewer than ten. V is TRBV30 and J is TRBJ1-2; 7 nucleotides align to TRBD1. J gave up 0 bases and V 5 bases, and 6 bases lay outside the gene matches. The CDR3 covers 14 residues. Germline V CDR1 and CDR2: GTSNPN, SVGIG (reference sequence). CDR3 in DNA: TGTGCCTGGCTTATGGGGACAGCTAACTATGGCTACACCTTC. Amino acids: CAWLMGTANYGYTF.

The rearrangement joins TRBV21-1 to TRBJ2-3; the DNA was not compared with TRBD2, the D call given in the table. TRBV21-1 is deemed a pseudogene. The CDR3 loop spans 14 amino acids. CDR3 nucleotides: TGTGCCAGCCCCCTAGCTCAGGGCACAGATACGCAGTATTTT. The encoded protein is CASPLAQGTDTQYF.

J is TRBJ1-5 and V is TRBV6-1, with TRBD1 matching 11 bases. V dropped 2 bases and J dropped 6; count of bases not matched to a gene: 6. Germline V gives CDR1 MNHNS, CDR2 SASEGT. The CDR3 is 16 residues long. This CDR3 reads CASSERRTGGTQPQHF. The CDR3 nucleotides are TGTGCCAGCAGTGAAAGGAGGACAGGGGGCACTCAGCCCCAGCATTTT.

V is TRBV5-6 and J is TRBJ1-5; 7 positions agree with TRBD1. The length of the CDR3 is 16 residues. Germline CDR1 SGHDT, CDR2 YYEEEE. With V trimmed by 4 bases and J by 5 bases, 12 bases remained unmatched. The CDR3 spells CASSPAGQLFDQPQHF. CDR3 nucleotides: TGTGCCAGCAGCCCGGCGGGACAGTTGTTTGATCAGCCCCAGCATTTT.

The V and J genes are TRBV7-2 and TRBJ1-2; tentatively, D is TRBD1 (5 bases). The CDR3 extends over 13 amino acids. Trimming left V 5 bases short and J 4 bases short, with 11 bases between. Looked up from germline, CDR1 is SGHTA and CDR2 is FQGNSA. The CDR3 region is CASSTTARYGYTF. DNA for the CDR3: TGTGCCAGCAGCACGACAGCTCGCTATGGCTACACCTTC.

The rearrangement uses TRBV29-1 and TRBJ1-2, with 12 bases that match TRBD1. Germline V gene lookup returns CDR1 SQVTM and CDR2 ANQGSEA. CDR3 size: 18 residues. V lost 6 bases, J lost 5 bases, and 19 bases stayed unmatched. CDR3 in amino acids: CSVAAGTGGVIGSYGYTF. CDR3 bases: TGCAGCGTAGCTGCCGGGACAGGGGGCGTGATAGGATCATATGGCTACACCTTC.

The V gene is TRBV10-1, the J gene TRBJ2-7; a weak D match, TRBD1 (6 bases). The CDR3 runs to 13 residues. Trimming removed 0 bases at V and 6 bases at J, with 9 bases between. Germline loops: CDR1 WNHNN, CDR2 SYGVQD (reference sequence). Written as DNA, the CDR3 is TGCGCCAGCAGTGAGTCGGGCAGGGGCGAGCAGTACTTC. It translates to CASSESGRGEQYF.

This chain uses TRBV24-1 with TRBJ2-1, with 10 nucleotides matching TRBD2. The germline V gene encodes CDR1 KGHDR and CDR2 SFDVKD. The CDR3 loop spans 16 amino acids. V was pared by 1 base and J by 2 bases, with 1 base of the junction left unmatched. CDR3: CATSDFTSGTYNEQFF. For the CDR3, the DNA is TGTGCCACCAGTGATTTCACTAGCGGGACCTACAATGAGCAGTTCTTC.

The chain has TRBV2 and TRBJ1-5; the match to TRBD1 covers 7 bases. Trimming cost V 2 bases and J 6 bases; bases outside gene matches: 7. The length of the CDR3 is 15 residues. Germline CDR1 is SNHLY and CDR2 is FYNNEI. The CDR3 loop reads CASSETDRVFQPQHF. DNA for the CDR3: TGTGCCAGCAGTGAAACCGACAGGGTCTTTCAGCCCCAGCATTTT.

This clone was seen at least ten times. This chain connects TRBV3-1 (or the pseudogene TRBV3-2) to TRBJ2-3; 7 bases fit TRBD1. V shed 0 bases and J 5 bases; nucleotides not matched to a gene: 5. CDR3 length: 15 residues. From germline, CDR1 is LGHDT and CDR2 YNNKEL (reference sequence). DNA of the CDR3: TGTGCCAGCAGCCAAGATTGGACAGGTTTAGATACGCAGTATTTT. Its translation is CASSQDWTGLDTQYF.

This clone was detected only once. The chain uses TRBV27 and TRBJ1-1; D gene ambiguous. Trimming left V 4 bases short and J 10 bases short, with 13 bases between. CDR1 is MNHEY, CDR2 SMNVEV, per germline (reference sequence). The CDR3 contains 12 residues. The chain's CDR3 is CASSSLAGLAFF. The CDR3 region has the DNA TGTGCCAGCAGTTCCCTTGCAGGTTTAGCTTTCTTT.

This chain connects TRBV27 to TRBJ2-2; D uncertain. CDR1 and CDR2 from the germline V gene are MNHEY and SMNVEV (reference sequence). V lost 4 bases and J 1 base, leaving 7 bases between the germline ends. The CDR3 runs 14 residues. As DNA, the CDR3 is TGTGCCAGCAGTTCTGTACTGAACACCGGGGAGCTGTTTTTT. As protein: CASSSVLNTGELFF.

Only a few counts were recorded for this clone. The gene calls are TRBV29-1 and TRBJ1-3; D is ambiguous. The germline CDR1 and CDR2 sequences are SQVTM and ANQGSEA. This CDR3 is built from 13 residues. The V and J ends lost 4 bases and 0 bases respectively, with 7 bases between them. The CDR3: CSVVKSSGNTIYF. DNA for the CDR3: TGCAGCGTTGTGAAGAGCTCTGGAAACACCATATATTTT.

The sample holds many counts of this clone. J is TRBJ2-5 and V is TRBV7-2; 8 bases line up with TRBD2. The J segment lost 4 bases and the V segment lost 5 bases, leaving 6 bases of the junction unmatched. The CDR3 runs 14 residues. The V gene's germline CDR1 is SGHTA and CDR2 FQGNSA. CDR3 sequence: CASSPSGRRETQYF. The CDR3, as DNA: TGTGCCAGCAGCCCGAGCGGGAGAAGAGAGACCCAGTACTTC.

A word on this clone: A read error may explain this, as a much larger clone is one base away. The chain uses TRBV6-5 and TRBJ1-1; possibly TRBD1 for D (5 bases). Germline V CDR1 and CDR2: MNHEY, SVGAGI. The V end was cut by 6 bases, the J end by 1 base, with 9 bases between. The CDR3 is made up of 13 amino acids. The CDR3 spells CASSRTTNTEAFF. In nucleotides, the CDR3 is TGTGCCAGCAGCCGGACAACGAACACTGAAGCTTTCTTT.

V gene TRBV18 combines with J gene TRBJ1-2; maybe TRBD1 (6 bases). The CDR3 totals 14 residues. Per germline, CDR1 KGHSH and CDR2 LQKENI. Trimming cost V 1 base and J 8 bases, with 14 bases left between them. The CDR3 DNA reads as TGTGCCAGCTCACCACGGACAGAGGGCTGGGGCTACACCTTC. Residues: CASSPRTEGWGYTF.

The chain recombines TRBV18 with TRBJ1-2; no clear D gene. The germline V gene encodes CDR1 KGHSH and CDR2 LQKENI. The CDR3 sequence is 14 residues long. V dropped 3 bases and J dropped 8 bases, with 16 bases sitting between them. The CDR3 region has the DNA TGTGCCAGCTCACCGGTGGGCAGGTCGAACGGCTACACCTTC. Translating gives CASSPVGRSNGYTF.

The chain recombines TRBV7-2 with TRBJ2-1, with D possibly being TRBD1 (6 bases). V was pared by 3 bases and J by 1 base, with 10 bases between. The length of the CDR3 is 15 residues. Germline V gene sequence: CDR1 SGHTA, CDR2 FQGNSA. Written as DNA, the CDR3 is TGTGCCAGCAGCTTTCAAGGACAGTCCTACAATGAGCAGTTCTTC. It translates to CASSFQGQSYNEQFF. Full variable domain (remainder filled in from reference TRBV7-2 and TRBJ2-1): GAGVSQSPSNKVTEKGKDVELRCDPISGHTALYWYRQSLGQGLEFLIYFQGNSAPDKSGLPSDRFSAERTGGSVSTLTIQRTQQEDSAVYLCASSFQGQSYNEQFFGPGTRLTVL.

The chain has TRBV10-3 and TRBJ2-1, with 13 bases that match TRBD2. The J segment lost 2 bases and the V segment lost 10 bases, leaving 11 bases of the junction unmatched. The CDR3 is 17 amino acids. Germline CDR1 reads ENHRY; CDR2 reads SYGVKD. The CDR3 sequence: CATRTSGRDLTYNEQFF. CDR3 DNA: TGTGCCACCCGTACTAGCGGGAGGGACTTAACCTACAATGAGCAGTTCTTC.

The V call is TRBV7-9, the J call TRBJ2-7; 13 bases map to TRBD2. Trimming cost V 5 bases and J 5 bases; bases outside gene matches: 6. The CDR3 is 15 amino acids. Germline-derived CDR1 and CDR2 are SEHNR and FQNEAQ (reference sequence). The chain's CDR3 is CASSPGTSGTDEQYF. In DNA form, the CDR3 reads TGTGCCAGCAGCCCCGGGACTAGCGGGACTGACGAGCAGTACTTC. The variable domain in full, completed from reference TRBV7-9 and TRBJ2-7, reads DTGVSQNPRHKITKRGQNVTFRCDPISEHNRLYWYRQTLGQGPEFLTYFQNEAQLEKSRLLSDRFSAERPKGSFSTLEIQRTEQGDSAMYLCASSPGTSGTDEQYFGPGTRLTVT.

V usage is TRBV5-1 and J usage is TRBJ2-2, with TRBD2 as a possible D gene (6 bases). This CDR3 has 14 residues. Germline V CDR1 and CDR2: SGHRS, YFSETQ. The V gene lost 3 bases and the J gene lost 6 bases, with 12 bases spanning the gap. CDR3 sequence (DNA): TGCGCCAGCAGCTGGGAGGTGTCCTCCGGGGAGCTGTTTTTT. It encodes CASSWEVSSGELFF. Using reference TRBV5-1 and TRBJ2-2 for the parts outside the CDR3, the full variable domain is KAGVTQTPRYLIKTRGQQVTLSCSPISGHRSVSWYQQTPGQGLQFLFEYFSETQRNKGNFPGRFSGRQFSNSRSEMNVSTLELGDSALYLCASSWEVSSGELFFGEGSRLTVL.

The chain combines TRBV28 with TRBJ1-5; tentative D call: TRBD1 (5 bases). The germline gives CDR1 MDHEN, CDR2 SYDVKM. The CDR3 is made up of 15 amino acids. Trimming removed 4 bases from V and 7 bases from J, with 17 bases in between. CDR3 DNA: TGTGCCAGCAGTTCCCGCTCGGGGGGAAACCAGCCCCAGCATTTT. It translates to CASSSRSGGNQPQHF.

This clone came up once. The chain has TRBV4-2 and TRBJ1-1, with 10 bases fitting TRBD1. The CDR3 runs to 17 residues. The germline gives CDR1 LGHNA, CDR2 YNFKEQ. V lost 4 bases, J lost 6 bases, and 14 bases stayed unmatched. As DNA, the CDR3 is TGTGCCAGCAGCCTTACTTTTCCCGGGACAGGGGTCCCTGAAGCTTTCTTT. It codes for CASSLTFPGTGVPEAFF.

Here the CDR3 DNA reads TGTGCCAGCTCACCCACGACAGGGAGAAGGGCTAACTATGGCTACACCTTC. Residues: CASSPTTGRRANYGYTF. The gene calls are TRBV18 and TRBJ1-2, with 7 nucleotides matching TRBD1. Germline lookup yields CDR1 KGHSH and CDR2 LQKENI. CDR3 size: 17 residues. The junction had 10 bases not matched to a gene; V was cut back by 3 bases and J by 0 bases.

The V and J genes are TRBV2 and TRBJ1-5, with D uncertain. Germline V gene lookup returns CDR1 SNHLY and CDR2 FYNNEI. The V gene lost 2 bases and the J gene lost 3 bases, with 5 bases spanning the gap. The CDR3 runs 13 residues. As DNA, the CDR3 is TGTGCCAGCAGTGAACACACCAATCAGCCCCAGCATTTT. Protein sequence: CASSEHTNQPQHF.

The chain recombines TRBV2 with TRBJ1-2, with D possibly matching TRBD1 (6 bases). Trimming left V 0 bases short and J 6 bases short, with 14 bases between. The germline CDR1 and CDR2 sequences are SNHLY and FYNNEI. The CDR3 runs 15 residues. The CDR3 DNA sequence: TGTGCCAGCAGTGAAGCGGGGGCAGGGTGGAATGGCTACACCTTC. Amino acid sequence: CASSEAGAGWNGYTF.

This clone occurred a few times. The gene calls are TRBV30 and TRBJ1-6; TRBD1 matches at 7 bases. The trim removed 0 bases at V and 7 bases at J, leaving 6 bases unmatched. CDR3 length equals 15 residues. Germline loops: CDR1 GTSNPN, CDR2 SVGIG (reference sequence). CDR3: CAWSVPGQNNSPLHF. The CDR3 nucleotides are TGTGCCTGGAGTGTACCGGGACAGAACAATTCACCCCTCCACTTT.

Regarding this clone: This sample includes further DNA sequences coding for the same CDR3. The chain has TRBV10-2 and TRBJ1-5; no definite D call. This CDR3 contains 14 residues. CDR1 is WSHSY, CDR2 SAAADI, per germline. V lost 2 bases to trimming and J lost 2 bases, with 7 bases between them. The CDR3 is CASSEVGGNQPQHF. The CDR3 region has the DNA TGCGCCAGCAGTGAGGTCGGGGGCAATCAGCCCCAGCATTTT.